This TCR beta chain appears in the sequencing data of a study of PD-1 blockade in classical Hodgkin lymphoma. Study context: Patients received nivolumab 3 mg/kg intravenously every 2 weeks.

V was trimmed by 4 bases and J by 2 bases, leaving 6 bases between them. The CDR3 extends over 12 amino acids. Germline CDR1 reads SNHLY; CDR2 reads FYNNEI. The sample holds one count of this clone. What it binds is unknown. Every patient experienced relapse after autologous stem cell transplantation, and brentuximab vedotin exposure varied. Assay used: immunoSEQ multiplex PCR; TCRdb lists only in-frame clones, some missing. The repertoire consists of roughly 60,000 clones, with about 88% occurring once and the leading ten covering 5.4%. Study-wide findings and caveats: Baseline diversity was lower in partial responders and progressors than complete responders.

The V and J genes are TRBV2 and TRBJ2-7, with D maybe TRBD1 (6 bases). The source was peripheral blood mononuclear cells (PBMCs), collected before the second cycle of nivolumab. This receptor was identified in a human donor with classical Hodgkin lymphoma. The CDR3 is CASSGQAYEQYF. In DNA form, the CDR3 reads TGTGCCAGCAGTGGACAGGCCTACGAGCAGTACTTC.